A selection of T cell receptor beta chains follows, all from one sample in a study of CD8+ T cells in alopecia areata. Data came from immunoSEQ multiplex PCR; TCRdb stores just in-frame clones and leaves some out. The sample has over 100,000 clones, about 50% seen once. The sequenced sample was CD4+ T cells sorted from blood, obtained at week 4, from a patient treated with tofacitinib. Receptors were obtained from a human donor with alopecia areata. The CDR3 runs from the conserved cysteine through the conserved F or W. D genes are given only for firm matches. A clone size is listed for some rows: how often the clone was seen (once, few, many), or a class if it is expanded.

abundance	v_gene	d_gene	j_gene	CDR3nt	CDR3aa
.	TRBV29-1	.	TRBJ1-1	TGCAGCGGGTCCGGGGTGAACACTGAAGCTTTCTTT	CSGSGVNTEAFF
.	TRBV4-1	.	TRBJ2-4	TGCGCCAGCAGCCAGGGGGCCTCTGTGGACATTCAGTACTTC	CASSQGASVDIQYF
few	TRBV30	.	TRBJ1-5	TGTGCCTGGAGTTTTGGTACAGCAAATCAGCCCCAGCATTTT	CAWSFGTANQPQHF
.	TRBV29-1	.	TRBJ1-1	TGCAGCGGTAGTCAGGGGAACACTGAAGCTTTCTTT	CSGSQGNTEAFF
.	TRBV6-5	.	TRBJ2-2	TGTGCCAGCAATACCCCGAGATTGAACGGGGAGCTGTTTTTT	CASNTPRLNGELFF
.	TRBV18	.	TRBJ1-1	TGTGCCAGCTCAACCAATATCCTGAACACTGAAGCTTTCTTT	CASSTNILNTEAFF
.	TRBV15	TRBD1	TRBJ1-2	TGTGCCACCAGCAGAGATTCGGGACAGGGAAATGGCTACACCTTC	CATSRDSGQGNGYTF
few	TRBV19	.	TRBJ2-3	TGTGCCAGTACCAACACAGATACGCAGTATTTT	CASTNTDTQYF
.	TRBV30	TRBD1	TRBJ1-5	TGTGCCTGGAGTGCGTACAGGGGTCAGCCCCAGCATTTT	CAWSAYRGQPQHF
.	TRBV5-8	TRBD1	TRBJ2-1	TGTGCCAGCAGGCCGGGACAGGGGACGAACAATGAGCAGTTCTTC	CASRPGQGTNNEQFF
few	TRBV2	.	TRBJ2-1	TGTGCCAGCAGGACGGGACTCCCCTACAATGAGCAGTTCTTC	CASRTGLPYNEQFF
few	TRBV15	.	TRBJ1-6	TGTGCCACCAGCGTAACCCGCATCCTCGGGCAGCATAATTCACCCCTCCACTTT	CATSVTRILGQHNSPLHF
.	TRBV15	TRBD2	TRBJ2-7	TGTGCCACCAGCAGACGGACTAGCTCGTACGAGCAGTACTTC	CATSRRTSSYEQYF
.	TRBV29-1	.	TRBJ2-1	TGCAGCGTTGACCGAGACAGTCTATTAAACAATGAGCAGTTCTTC	CSVDRDSLLNNEQFF
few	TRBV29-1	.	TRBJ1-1	TGCAGCGTTGTAAAGTTGGGAGGGAGCGGAGGGAACACTGAAGCTTTCTTT	CSVVKLGGSGGNTEAFF
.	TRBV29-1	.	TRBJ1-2	TGCAGCGTTGTATCTTTCGGGTATGGCTACACCTTC	CSVVSFGYGYTF
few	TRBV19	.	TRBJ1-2	TGTGCCAGTAGTATTGAGGGGCAATATGGCTACACCTTC	CASSIEGQYGYTF
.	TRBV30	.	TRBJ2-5	TGTGCCTGGAGATCGGTGGGCCAGCCAAGGGAGACCCAGTACTTC	CAWRSVGQPRETQYF
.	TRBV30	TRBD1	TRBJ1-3	TGTGCCTGGAGTGTCGGACAGGCTGGAAACACCATATATTTT	CAWSVGQAGNTIYF
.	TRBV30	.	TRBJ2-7	TGTGCCTGGAGTGTCGATCAACCCCCTTACGAGCAGTACTTC	CAWSVDQPPYEQYF
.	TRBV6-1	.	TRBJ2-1	TGTGCCAGCAGTGGAGGGGTCGGCGCGGGCCTACTCAATGAGCAGTTCTTC	CASSGGVGAGLLNEQFF
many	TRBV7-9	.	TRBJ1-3	TGTGCCAGCAGCTTTCTCGGAAACACCATATATTTT	CASSFLGNTIYF
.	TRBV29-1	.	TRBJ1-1	TGCAGCGTTTCCCCCCTTTTGGACCGGAACACTGAAGCTTTCTTT	CSVSPLLDRNTEAFF
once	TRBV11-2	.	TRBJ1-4	TGTGCCAGCAGCTTAGGACTAGACGTAGGAAAACTGTTTTTT	CASSLGLDVGKLFF
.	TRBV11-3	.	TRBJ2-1	TGTGCCAGCAGCTTAGATTCCACTTTGAGCAATGAGCAGTTCTTC	CASSLDSTLSNEQFF
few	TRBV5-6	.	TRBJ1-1	TGTGCCAGCAGCTTTCAGGTGAACACTGAAGCTTTCTTT	CASSFQVNTEAFF
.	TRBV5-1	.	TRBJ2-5	TGCGCCAGCAGCTTGGCTGAGACCCAGTACTTC	CASSLAETQYF
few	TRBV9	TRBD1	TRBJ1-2	TGTGCCAGCAGTCCACAGGGGACACATGGCTACACCTTC	CASSPQGTHGYTF
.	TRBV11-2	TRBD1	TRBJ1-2	TGTGCCAGCAGCTTAGCGGGACAGGGGAACTATGGCTACACCTTC	CASSLAGQGNYGYTF